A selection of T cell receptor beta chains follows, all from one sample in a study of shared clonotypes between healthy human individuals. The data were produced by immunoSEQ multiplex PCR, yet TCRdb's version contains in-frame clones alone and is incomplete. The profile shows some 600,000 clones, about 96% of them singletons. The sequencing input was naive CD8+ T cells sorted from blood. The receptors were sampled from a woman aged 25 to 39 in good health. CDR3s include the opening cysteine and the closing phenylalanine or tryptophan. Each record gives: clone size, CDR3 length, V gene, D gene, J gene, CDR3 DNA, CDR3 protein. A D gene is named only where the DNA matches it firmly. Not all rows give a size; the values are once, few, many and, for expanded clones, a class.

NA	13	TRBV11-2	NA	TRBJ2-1	TGTGCCAGCAGCCAAGGGGCAGGGTATGAGCAGTTCTTC	CASSQGAGYEQFF
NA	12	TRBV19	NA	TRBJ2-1	TGTGCCAGTCTGGGGGCTGTGAATGAGCAGTTCTTC	CASLGAVNEQFF
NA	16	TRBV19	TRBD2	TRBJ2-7	TGTGCCAGTAAAGAGTGGGCGGGAGGAGGTCCCTACGAGCAGTACTTC	CASKEWAGGGPYEQYF
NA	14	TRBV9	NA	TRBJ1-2	TGTGCCAGCTCCCCTGAGAAGGGAGGCTATGGCTACACCTTC	CASSPEKGGYGYTF
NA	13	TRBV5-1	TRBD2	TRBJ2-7	TGCGCCAGCAGCTCGGGACTAGCTTACGAGCAGTACTTC	CASSSGLAYEQYF
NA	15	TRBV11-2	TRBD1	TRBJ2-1	TGTGCCAGCACTCGAGACAGGGACCCATACAATGAGCAGTTCTTC	CASTRDRDPYNEQFF
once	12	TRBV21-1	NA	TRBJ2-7	TGTGCCAGCAACTCCCAGGGTCGCGAGCAGTACTTC	CASNSQGREQYF
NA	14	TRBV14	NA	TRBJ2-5	TGTGCCAGCAGCAAGTGGACAGCTGAAGAGACCCAGTACTTC	CASSKWTAEETQYF
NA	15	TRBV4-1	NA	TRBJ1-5	TGCGCCAGCAGCCAAGTAGACCTTAGCAATCAGCCCCAGCATTTT	CASSQVDLSNQPQHF
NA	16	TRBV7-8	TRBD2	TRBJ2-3	TGTGCCAGCAGCTTAGAAGCGGGAGAAGGCACAGATACGCAGTATTTT	CASSLEAGEGTDTQYF
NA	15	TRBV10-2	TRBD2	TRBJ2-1	TGCGCCAGCAGTGAGGGGACTAGCGGGTTACATGAGCAGTTCTTC	CASSEGTSGLHEQFF
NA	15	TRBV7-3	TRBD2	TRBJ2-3	TGTGCCAGCAGCCCGGTAGCGGGAGGGCCAAATACGCAGTATTTT	CASSPVAGGPNTQYF
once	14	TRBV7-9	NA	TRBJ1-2	TGTGCCAGCAGCTATCCAGGGTGGCCATATGGCTACACCTTC	CASSYPGWPYGYTF
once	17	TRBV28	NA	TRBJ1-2	TGTGCCAGCAGTTTTCCAACGCCGGGACCCCAGGGGTATGGCTACACCTTC	CASSFPTPGPQGYGYTF
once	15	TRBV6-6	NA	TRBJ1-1	TGTGCCAGCAGTCCGTGGAGGGAAGTACCGATTGAAGCTTTCTTT	CASSPWREVPIEAFF
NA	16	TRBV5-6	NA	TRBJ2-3	TGTGCCAGCAGCTTTTTTGGGCAGACCGTCACAGATACGCAGTATTTT	CASSFFGQTVTDTQYF
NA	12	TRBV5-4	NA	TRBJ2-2	TGTGCCAACATCCGGGAGTCCGGGGAGCTGTTTTTT	CANIRESGELFF
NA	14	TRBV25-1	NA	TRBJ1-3	TGTGCCAGCAGTATAGAAGAAGTCGAAAACACCATATATTTT	CASSIEEVENTIYF
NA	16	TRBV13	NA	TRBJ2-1	TGTGCCAGCAGCTTTTCGCGGAACGGCGCCTACAATGAGCAGTTCTTC	CASSFSRNGAYNEQFF
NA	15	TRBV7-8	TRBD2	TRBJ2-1	TGTGCCAGCAGCAATAGCGGGAGGGCCGGTGGAGAGCAGTTCTTC	CASSNSGRAGGEQFF
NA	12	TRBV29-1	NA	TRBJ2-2	TGCAGCGTTTTCGGCCAAGGGGGGGAGCTGTTTTTT	CSVFGQGGELFF
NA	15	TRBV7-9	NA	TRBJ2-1	TGTGCCAGCAGCTTAGGAAGGCGGGTAAACAATGAGCAGTTCTTC	CASSLGRRVNNEQFF
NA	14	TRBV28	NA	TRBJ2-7	TGTGCCAGCAGTCTCACCTACCCCTCCTACGAGCAGTACTTC	CASSLTYPSYEQYF
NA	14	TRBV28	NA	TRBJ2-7	TGTGCCAGCAGTCCCGGACTTTTTTCCTACGAGCAGTACTTC	CASSPGLFSYEQYF
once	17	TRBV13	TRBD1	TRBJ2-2	TGTGCCAGCAGCTTAGAACCCCAGGGGGCTCGGACTGGGGAGCTGTTTTTT	CASSLEPQGARTGELFF
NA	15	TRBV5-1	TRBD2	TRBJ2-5	TGCACCAGCAGCAGGATAGCGGGAGGACAAGAGACCCAGTACTTC	CTSSRIAGGQETQYF
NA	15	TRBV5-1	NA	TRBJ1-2	TGCGCCAGCAGCTCAAGGACGGCCTGGTTTTACGGCTACACCTTC	CASSSRTAWFYGYTF
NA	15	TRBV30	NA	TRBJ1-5	TGTGCCTGGAGTTTAGGCACCTATAGCAATCAGCCCCAGCATTTT	CAWSLGTYSNQPQHF
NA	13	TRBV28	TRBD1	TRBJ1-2	TGTGCCAGCAGTGAGGGACAGAACTATGGCTACACCTTC	CASSEGQNYGYTF
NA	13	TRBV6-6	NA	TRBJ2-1	TGTGCCAGCAGGCTGACGGAATACAATGAGCAGTTCTTC	CASRLTEYNEQFF
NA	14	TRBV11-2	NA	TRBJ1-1	TGTGCCAGCAGCTTAGATCACATAGGATCTGAAGCTTTCTTT	CASSLDHIGSEAFF
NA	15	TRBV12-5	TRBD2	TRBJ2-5	TGTGCTAGTGGTAAGGGACTAGCTGGGCAAGAGACCCAGTACTTC	CASGKGLAGQETQYF
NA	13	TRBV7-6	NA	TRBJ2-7	TGTGCCAGCAGCTTAGGAGGGCGGATCGAGCAGTACTTC	CASSLGGRIEQYF
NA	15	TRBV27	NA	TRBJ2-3	TGTGCCAGCAGTTTATCGGGCCAGAGCACAGATACGCAGTATTTT	CASSLSGQSTDTQYF
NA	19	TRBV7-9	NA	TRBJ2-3	TGTGCCAGCAGCTTAGTAGAGGGGGACCCGGGAGGCACTACAGATACGCAGTATTTT	CASSLVEGDPGGTTDTQYF
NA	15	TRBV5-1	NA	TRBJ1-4	TGCGCCAGCAGCAAGGGACGGACCCGAGGGGAAAAACTGTTTTTT	CASSKGRTRGEKLFF
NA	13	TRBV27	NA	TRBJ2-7	TGTGCCAGCAGGGGAGCCCTAACCCACGAGCAGTACTTC	CASRGALTHEQYF
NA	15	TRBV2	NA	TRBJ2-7	TGTGCCAGCAGTGAAGCCGGAGGGGGCGGTTACGAGCAGTACTTC	CASSEAGGGGYEQYF
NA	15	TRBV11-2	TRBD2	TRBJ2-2	TGTGCCAGCAGCTTATGGGCGGGAGCGGCCGGGGAGCTGTTTTTT	CASSLWAGAAGELFF
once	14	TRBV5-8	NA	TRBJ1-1	TGTGCCAGCAGCCGCGGGGGTCCAGGCACTGAAGCTTTCTTT	CASSRGGPGTEAFF
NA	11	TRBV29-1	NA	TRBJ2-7	TGCAGCGTTGAAGGGTCCCACGAGCAGTACTTC	CSVEGSHEQYF